A single sample gave rise to the 5 T cell receptor beta chains below, sequenced in a study of blood T cells in healthy people across ages. Combining a sample-barcoded 5' primer with a J-beta primer mix, a second PCR ran for roughly 7 to 12 cycles. TCRdb re-analysed the 5' RACE reads in MiXCR, keeping a single row per CDR3 protein. Of about 800,000 distinct CDR3 sequences in the sample, about 25% were seen once. These data were likewise used in another study, on T cells of mothers and their children.

What was sequenced was blood. Receptors originate from a boy between 10 and 17 years old in good health.

The J gene is TRBJ1-4, the V gene TRBV14; no clear D gene. Germline V gene sequence: CDR1 SGHDN, CDR2 FVKESK. The CDR3 is made up of 16 amino acids. V was shortened by 0 bases and J by 3 bases, with 11 bases between the two germline ends. The CDR3 sequence: CASSQDLRPPNEKLFF. The CDR3 DNA is TGTGCCAGCAGCCAAGATCTACGGCCGCCTAATGAAAAACTGTTTTTT.

The chain has TRBV20-1 and TRBJ1-2; D gene uncertain. Germline V gene lookup returns CDR1 DFQATT and CDR2 SNEGSKA (reference sequence). The CDR3 spans 13 residues. The V gene lost 6 bases and the J gene lost 7 bases, with 18 bases spanning the gap. The CDR3 DNA reads TGCAGTGCGGCGAAAGGAAGGCTTGTTGGCTACACCTTC. Protein sequence: CSAAKGRLVGYTF.

The chain is built from TRBV7-9 and TRBJ2-7; 9 nucleotides match TRBD1. Per germline, CDR1 SEHNR and CDR2 FQNEAQ (reference sequence). V dropped 3 bases and J dropped 5; count of bases not matched to a gene: 5. The CDR3 length is 14 residues. DNA of the CDR3: TGTGCCAGCAGCTTCGGGACAGGGAACGACGAGCAGTACTTC. It encodes CASSFGTGNDEQYF.

V and J are TRBV3-1 and TRBJ2-5; 14 positions agree with TRBD2. This CDR3 is 16 amino acids long. The germline gives CDR1 LGHDT, CDR2 YNNKEL (reference sequence). V shed 2 bases and J 5 bases; nucleotides not matched to a gene: 4. The chain's CDR3 is CASSQRTSGGSETQYF. Written as DNA, the CDR3 is TGTGCCAGCAGCCAACGGACTAGCGGGGGGTCGGAGACCCAGTACTTC.

This rearrangement joins TRBV7-8 to TRBJ1-1; weak D call: TRBD1 (6 bases). The ends were cut back, 5 bases at V and 3 bases at J, with 19 bases in the middle. The germline V gene encodes CDR1 SGHVS and CDR2 FQNEAQ. The CDR3 is 16 residues long. CDR3 in amino acids: CASSPITRGGDTEAFF. In DNA, the CDR3 is TGTGCCAGCAGCCCGATAACTAGGGGGGGTGACACTGAAGCTTTCTTT.